The next 21 T cell receptor beta chains were all read from a single sample in a study of T cells in Graves' hyperthyroidism and ophthalmopathy. The CDR3 regions of TCR beta were amplified from RNA transcripts. HTBI primers drove first-round RT-PCR of the TCR CDR3. TCRdb passed the multiplex PCR reads through MiXCR, listing each CDR3 protein once. The sample records 450,000 to 550,000 distinct CDR3 sequences, roughly 24% being singletons. The sample was blood. These receptors were obtained from a woman aged 25 to 39 with Graves' ophthalmopathy.

This clonotype was observed at least ten times. The chain carries TRBV5-4 and TRBJ2-5, with a tentative D call TRBD1 (8 bases). There are 21 residues in the CDR3. Germline values: CDR1 SGHNT, CDR2 YYREEE (reference sequence). V lost 0 bases and J lost 0, with 27 bases in between. Here the CDR3 DNA reads TGTGCCAGCAGCTTGGTGGTCGGGACAGGAGGGGAGGGATTATACCAAGAGACCCAGTACTTC. Translating gives CASSLVVGTGGEGLYQETQYF.

This chain joins TRBV10-3 and TRBJ2-5, with 8 bases fitting TRBD1. The CDR3 covers 16 residues. Germline V lookup: CDR1 ENHRY, CDR2 SYGVKD. J was trimmed by 5 bases and V by 6 bases; bases with no gene match: 14. The CDR3 spells CAISAHRQGLAETQYF. The CDR3 nucleotides are TGTGCCATCAGCGCCCATCGACAGGGGCTGGCGGAGACCCAGTACTTC.

The chain is built from TRBV6-1 and TRBJ1-2; possibly TRBD1 for D (6 bases). The CDR3 has 15 amino acids. Germline loops: CDR1 MNHNS, CDR2 SASEGT. V lost 6 bases, J lost 6 bases, and 20 bases lay in between. The CDR3 nucleotides read TGTGCCAGCAGCACCATGGAGTGGGGGGCGAATGGCTACACCTTC. This codes for CASSTMEWGANGYTF.

The CDR3 sequence: CASSPRSGNQPQHF. CDR3 coding DNA: TGTGCCAGCAGCCCCAGGTCCGGCAATCAGCCCCAGCATTTT. This chain connects TRBV7-2 to TRBJ1-5, with D unresolved. CDR1 is SGHTA, CDR2 FQGNSA, per germline. V was cut by 5 bases and J by 2 bases, with 10 bases left in between. The CDR3 is 14 amino acids.

The chain is built from TRBV30 and TRBJ1-3; D not certain. Trimming left V 0 bases short and J 0 bases short, with 18 bases between. CDR1 is GTSNPN, CDR2 SVGIG, per germline (reference sequence). This CDR3 spans 18 amino acids. CDR3 DNA sequence: TGTGCCTGGAGTGTATTGCCCCCCGGGAGCCCCTCTGGAAACACCATATATTTT. Translation: CAWSVLPPGSPSGNTIYF.

This clonotype was counted ten times or more. The rearrangement links TRBV20-1 to TRBJ1-2, with D possibly TRBD1 on 5 matching bases. Germline-derived CDR1 and CDR2 are DFQATT and SNEGSKA (reference sequence). Trimming shortened V by 0 bases and J by 5 bases, and 19 bases separated the two germline ends. The CDR3 runs to 16 residues. In DNA, the CDR3 is TGCAGTGCTAGAGATATCGTCGGGAGGGAGGGGTATGGCTACACCTTC. The encoded protein is CSARDIVGREGYGYTF.

The chain has TRBV7-3 and TRBJ2-2; 9 bases are a match to TRBD2. CDR1 is SGHTA and CDR2 is FQGTGA in the germline V gene. V was clipped by 5 bases and J by 1 base; unmatched bases: 8. The CDR3 consists of 17 residues. The CDR3, as DNA: TGTGCCAGCAGCCTACGAGCGGGGGGCGAGAACACCGGGGAGCTGTTTTTT. Its translation: CASSLRAGGENTGELFF.

The chain links TRBV27 to TRBJ2-5; the match to TRBD2 covers 7 bases. The V segment lost 5 bases and the J segment 5 bases; nucleotides outside the gene matches: 8. The germline gives CDR1 MNHEY, CDR2 SMNVEV (reference sequence). The CDR3 totals 14 residues. The CDR3 nucleotides are TGTGCCAGCAGTCCTCTAGCGGCTCTGGAGACCCAGTACTTC. Translating it yields CASSPLAALETQYF.

This clonotype was detected ten times or more. This chain joins TRBV12-3 or TRBV12-4 and TRBJ1-3; D is undetermined. The V end lost 0 bases, the J end lost 0 bases, and 6 bases lay between the germline ends. The CDR3 is 15 residues long. CDR3 sequence: CASSLARYSGNTIYF. The CDR3 DNA sequence: TGTGCCAGCAGTTTAGCGCGCTACTCTGGAAACACCATATATTTT.

The CDR3 nucleotides are TGTGCCAGCAGCTTCGGGACAGGGGTTAATTCACCCCTCCACTTT. Encoded protein: CASSFGTGVNSPLHF. The chain links TRBV5-6 to TRBJ1-6, with 10 bases lining up with TRBD1. The CDR3 is 15 residues long. CDR1 and CDR2 (germline): SGHDT, YYEEEE. Unmatched junction bases numbered 2, after V lost 2 bases and J lost 6 bases. The entire variable domain, with the rest obtained from reference TRBV5-6 and TRBJ1-6, is as follows: DAGVTQSPTHLIKTRGQQVTLRCSPKSGHDTVSWYQQALGQGPQFIFQYYEEEERQRGNFPDRFSGHQFPNYSSELNVNALLLGDSALYLCASSFGTGVNSPLHFGNGTRLTVT.

Ten or more counts support this clonotype. J is TRBJ2-2 and V is TRBV24-1, with D perhaps matching TRBD1 or TRBD2 (5 bases each). V was shortened by 9 bases and J by 0 bases, with 13 bases between the two germline ends. Germline loops: CDR1 KGHDR, CDR2 SFDVKD. The CDR3 loop spans 15 amino acids. The CDR3 here is CATRTGQPNTGELFF. CDR3 nucleotide sequence: TGTGCCACCCGCACGGGGCAACCGAACACCGGGGAGCTGTTTTTT.

The chain links TRBV7-3 to TRBJ1-1; 10 bases agree with TRBD1. J was trimmed by 4 bases and V by 4 bases; bases with no gene match: 6. The CDR3 contains 15 residues. The germline V gene encodes CDR1 SGHTA and CDR2 FQGTGA. The CDR3 bases are TGTGCCAGCAGCTCCCGGACAGGGGGGATCACTGAAGCTTTCTTT. This translates into CASSSRTGGITEAFF.

This clonotype was counted a single time. With a much larger clone just one base away, this may be a read error. The rearrangement joins TRBV27 to TRBJ2-5, with D unresolved. CDR1 is MNHEY and CDR2 is SMNVEV in the germline V gene (reference sequence). The CDR3 runs 16 residues. The V and J ends lost 5 bases and 0 bases respectively, with 16 bases between them. CDR3 sequence reads: CASSPSLTRYQETQYF. The CDR3 region has the DNA TGTGCCAGCAGTCCCTCGCTGACAAGGTACCAAGAGACCCAGTACTTC.

This clonotype has at least ten counts. The CDR3 reads CASSGGYGALEQYF. CDR3 sequence (DNA): TGTGCCAGCAGTGGAGGGTACGGGGCGCTTGAGCAGTACTTC. V gene TRBV6-1 combines with J gene TRBJ2-7; D may be TRBD1 or TRBD2 (5 bases each). The CDR3 covers 14 residues. The germline V gene encodes CDR1 MNHNS and CDR2 SASEGT. Trimming stripped 4 bases from V and 7 bases from J, with 17 bases between.

This clonotype was recorded at least ten times. The chain carries TRBV6-5 and TRBJ1-1, with 7 bases fitting TRBD1. This CDR3 region has 15 residues. J gave up 4 bases and V 4 bases, and 9 bases lay outside the gene matches. Per the germline V gene, CDR1 is MNHEY and CDR2 is SVGAGI. Here the CDR3 DNA reads TGTGCCAGCAGTTTCACAAGGGGGCTGGTCACTGAAGCTTTCTTT. Residues: CASSFTRGLVTEAFF.

This clonotype has ten or more counts. V gene TRBV6-2 or TRBV6-3 combines with J gene TRBJ1-1; D is undetermined. Germline CDR1 MNHEY, CDR2 SVGEGT. The ends were cut back, 5 bases at V and 0 bases at J, with 7 bases in the middle. The CDR3 spans 13 residues. The DNA of the CDR3 is TGTGCCAGCAGTCTTCCCTTGAACACTGAAGCTTTCTTT. Protein: CASSLPLNTEAFF.

The chain carries TRBV28 and TRBJ2-7; 7 nucleotides align to TRBD2. J gave up 1 base and V 4 bases, and 4 bases lay outside the gene matches. The CDR3 contains 14 residues. Germline-derived CDR1 and CDR2 are MDHEN and SYDVKM. Here the CDR3 DNA reads TGTGCCAGCAGTTCCTCGCGGGGGTCCTACGAGCAGTACTTC. Its protein is CASSSSRGSYEQYF.

This chain connects TRBV30 to TRBJ2-5; 7 positions match TRBD1. V lost 2 bases and J lost 4; bases outside the gene matches: 19. CDR3 size: 18 residues. Germline CDR1 is GTSNPN and CDR2 is SVGIG (reference sequence). As DNA, the CDR3 is TGTGCCTGGAGTAAAACGAACAGACCCCCGACAGGGCCAGAGACCCAGTACTTC. This codes for CAWSKTNRPPTGPETQYF. The full variable domain, rest sourced from reference TRBV30 and TRBJ2-5, is SQTIHQWPATLVQPVGSPLSLECTVEGTSNPNLYWYRQAAGRGLQLLFYSVGIGQISSEVPQNLSASRPQDRQFILSSKKLLLSDSGFYLCAWSKTNRPPTGPETQYFGPGTRLLVL.

The table lists this clonotype with many counts. The chain has TRBV25-1 and TRBJ1-5, with D maybe TRBD1 (5 bases). In germline, CDR1 is MGHDK, CDR2 SYGVNS. V dropped 1 base and J dropped 0 bases, with 10 bases sitting between them. The CDR3 covers 16 residues. CDR3 DNA: TGTGCCAGCAGTGAATTCTCGGGGGATAGCAATCAGCCCCAGCATTTT. Its protein product is CASSEFSGDSNQPQHF.

This clonotype was seen more than once but under ten times. The chain has TRBV18 and TRBJ2-1; 8 bases agree with TRBD2. Trimming removed 0 bases from V and 9 bases from J; junction bases left unmatched: 13. Germline V gives CDR1 KGHSH, CDR2 LQKENI. This CDR3 contains 17 residues. The CDR3 nucleotides are TGTGCCAGCTCACCACCTGGTGCAGCGGGGGCTAGGGGTGAGCAGTTCTTC. Amino acid sequence: CASSPPGAAGARGEQFF.

The sample holds a few counts of this clonotype. The V gene is TRBV9, the J gene TRBJ1-3; tentatively, D is TRBD1 (5 bases). V was cut by 6 bases and J by 0 bases, with 13 bases left in between. Germline lookup yields CDR1 SGDLS and CDR2 YYNGEE. The length of the CDR3 is 15 residues. CDR3 bases: TGTGCCAGCAAAACGGGGACGGACTCTGGAAACACCATATATTTT. This translates into CASKTGTDSGNTIYF.